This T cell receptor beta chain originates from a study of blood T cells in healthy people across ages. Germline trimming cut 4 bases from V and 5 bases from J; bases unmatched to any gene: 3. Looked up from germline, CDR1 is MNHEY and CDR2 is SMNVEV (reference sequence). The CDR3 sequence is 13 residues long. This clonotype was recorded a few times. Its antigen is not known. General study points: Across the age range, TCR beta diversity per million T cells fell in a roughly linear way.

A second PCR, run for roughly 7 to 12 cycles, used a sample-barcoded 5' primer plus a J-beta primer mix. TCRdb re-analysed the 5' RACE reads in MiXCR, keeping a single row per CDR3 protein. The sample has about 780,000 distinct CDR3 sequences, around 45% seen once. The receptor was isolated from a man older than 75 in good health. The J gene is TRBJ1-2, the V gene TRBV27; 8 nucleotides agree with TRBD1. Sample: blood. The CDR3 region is CASSYGQGYGYTF. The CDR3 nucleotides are TGTGCCAGCAGTTATGGACAGGGATATGGCTACACCTTC.